This TCR beta chain derives from a study of shared clonotypes between healthy human individuals. This CDR3 spans 10 amino acids. Germline loops: CDR1 SQVTM, CDR2 ANQGSEA. V was trimmed by 7 bases and J by 11 bases, leaving 14 bases between them. This clone has just a few counts. Antigen: not known. Study outcomes and limitations: As a rule, naive subsets had a larger estimated richness than memory subsets.

For each subset, genomic DNA was distributed in equal portions over several immunoSEQ plates. Using immunoSEQ multiplex PCR, the repertoire was profiled, and TCRdb retains in-frame clones only, with some absent. Among around 1.1 million clones listed, 60% to 85% were seen once. The receptor was derived from a man aged 18 to 30 in good health. Some clones in this sample may be carry-over from other donors' samples. The chain has TRBV29-1 and TRBJ1-1, with a tentative D call TRBD1 (6 bases). The sequenced sample was memory CD4+ T cells from PBMCs. Sample subset: CD45RA-negative fraction. The CDR3 spells CSASEGDAFF. In DNA, the CDR3 is TGCAGCGCTTCTGAGGGGGACGCTTTCTTT.